The 21 T cell receptor beta chains below come from one sample, sequenced in a study of post-analysis software for immune sequencing data. Libraries were made from TCR beta cDNA, and they carried unique molecular identifiers. TCRdb re-called the PCR reads with MiXCR, one entry per CDR3 protein. The repertoire holds 150,000 to 200,000 distinct CDR3 sequences, approximately 30% seen once, with 1.5% in the top ten. The study, taken as a whole, reports: Patients had higher frequencies than controls of roughly 5 TRBV segments, including TRBV5-6, TRBV5-1 and TRBV20-1.

These TCRs are of unknown antigen specificity. What was sequenced was blood. These receptors were collected from a girl aged 10-17 years with multiple sclerosis.

J is TRBJ1-6 and V is TRBV12-3 or TRBV12-4; D not resolved. The CDR3 consists of 13 residues. The V end was cut by 5 bases, the J end by 8 bases, with 10 bases between. CDR3 coding DNA: TGTGCCAGCAGTCCAAACACAGATTCACCCCTCCACTTT. The encoded protein is CASSPNTDSPLHF.

In the case of this clonotype: A read error may explain this, as a much larger clone is one base away. This chain links TRBV18 with TRBJ2-7; 8 bases align to TRBD1. This CDR3 has 17 residues. Germline V gene sequence: CDR1 KGHSH, CDR2 LQKENI. The CDR3 loop reads CAGSPLGTGQSSYEQYF. The CDR3 bases are TGTGCCGGCTCACCGTTAGGGACAGGTCAGAGCTCCTACGAGCAGTACTTC.

CDR3 sequence (DNA): TGTGCCAGCAGCTTATTTTCCCCCACCGGGGAGCTGTTTTTT. It specifies CASSLFSPTGELFF. J is TRBJ2-2 and V is TRBV5-6, with no clear D. Germline CDR1 SGHDT, CDR2 YYEEEE. CDR3 length: 14 residues. V was clipped by 2 bases and J by 4 bases, with 9 bases between them.

This clonotype was counted between two and nine times. This chain joins TRBV13 and TRBJ1-5; 10 bases are shared with TRBD1. The CDR3 extends over 14 amino acids. Germline V gives CDR1 PRHDT, CDR2 FYEKMQ (reference sequence). The V gene end was trimmed by 4 bases and the J gene end by 8 bases; junction bases not matched to a gene: 5. The CDR3 loop reads CASSYGTGDKPQHF. The DNA for the CDR3 is TGTGCCAGCAGCTACGGGACAGGGGATAAGCCCCAGCATTTT.

The rearrangement uses TRBV5-1 and TRBJ2-1, with 8 bases matching TRBD2. Near its end, the DNA agrees better with TRBJ2-7, so the J call may be wrong. CDR3 length: 16 residues. Per the germline V gene, CDR1 is SGHRS and CDR2 is YFSETQ. The CDR3 here is CASSSGLAHSYNEQYF. CDR3 coding DNA: TGCGCCAGCAGCTCCGGACTAGCCCACTCCTACAATGAGCAGTACTTC.

The table lists this clonotype with a count of one. With a much larger clone just one base away, this may be a read error. The chain has TRBV15 and TRBJ2-7; 11 nucleotides align to TRBD2. This CDR3 spans 16 amino acids. V was clipped by 5 bases and J by 0 bases; unmatched bases: 6. Germline V gene data show CDR1 as LNHNV and CDR2 as YYDKDF (reference sequence). CDR3 sequence reads: CATSGHLAGGSYEQYF. CDR3 sequence (DNA): TGTGCCACCAGCGGTCACCTAGCGGGAGGCTCCTACGAGCAGTACTTC.

This clonotype was recorded at least ten times. This chain links TRBV5-1 with TRBJ2-5; no clear D. From germline, CDR1 is SGHRS and CDR2 YFSETQ. The CDR3 spans 14 residues. Deletions cut 0 bases from V and 2 bases from J, with 8 bases between. This CDR3 reads CASSLGGRQETQYF. CDR3 in DNA: TGCGCCAGCAGCTTGGGAGGCCGGCAAGAGACCCAGTACTTC.

This clonotype has a count of ten or more. The V call is TRBV3-1, the J call TRBJ2-3, with 10 nucleotides matching TRBD2. Germline V lookup: CDR1 LGHDT, CDR2 YNNKEL (reference sequence). The CDR3 runs 15 residues. V lost 2 bases, J lost 6 bases, and 5 bases stayed unmatched. CDR3 in DNA: TGTGCCAGCAGCCAACTAGCGGGAGCGTGGGATACGCAGTATTTT. Translation: CASSQLAGAWDTQYF.

The rearrangement joins TRBV29-1 to TRBJ1-3; D uncertain. Germline V gene data show CDR1 as SQVTM and CDR2 as ANQGSEA. This CDR3 has 13 amino acids. Between the trimmed V and J ends, which lost 6 bases and 0 bases, there was a span of 9 bases. CDR3 sequence: CSVARGSGNTIYF. The CDR3 DNA follows: TGCAGCGTCGCTCGTGGCTCTGGAAACACCATATATTTT.

V gene TRBV3-1 combines with J gene TRBJ2-4; D could derive from TRBD1 or TRBD2 (5 bases each). The CDR3 has 13 amino acids. V lost 3 bases and J 6 bases, leaving 9 bases between the germline ends. Germline V lookup: CDR1 LGHDT, CDR2 YNNKEL (reference sequence). The CDR3 sequence is CASSHPGRNIQYF. In DNA, the CDR3 is TGTGCCAGCAGCCATCCGGGACGAAACATTCAGTACTTC.

This clonotype has at least ten counts. The rearrangement links TRBV9 to TRBJ2-1; D unclear. CDR3 length: 13 amino acids. Germline values: CDR1 SGDLS, CDR2 YYNGEE. V lost 0 bases and J 9 bases, leaving 10 bases between the germline ends. The CDR3 is CASSVARETEQFF. The CDR3, as DNA: TGTGCCAGCAGCGTAGCTAGAGAGACTGAGCAGTTCTTC. The full variable domain, in which reference TRBV9 and TRBJ2-1 provide the parts outside the CDR3, is DSGVTQTPKHLITATGQRVTLRCSPRSGDLSVYWYQQSLDQGLQFLIQYYNGEERAKGNILERFSAQQFPDLHSELNLSSLELGDSALYFCASSVARETEQFFGPGTRLTVL.

This clonotype was seen ten or more times. This chain connects TRBV10-3 to TRBJ2-5; 7 nucleotides align to TRBD2. The germline V gene encodes CDR1 ENHRY and CDR2 SYGVKD. The CDR3 loop spans 15 amino acids. After removal of 2 bases from V and 5 bases from J, the junction contained 8 bases not matched to a gene. The CDR3 DNA sequence: TGTGCCATCAGTGAGAGGGCGGGAGAAGGGGAGACCCAGTACTTC. This translates into CAISERAGEGETQYF.

The rearrangement uses TRBV30 and TRBJ1-1, with D unresolved. The CDR3 contains 11 residues. V gave up 1 base and J gave up 7 bases, with 7 bases separating them. Germline assignment: CDR1 GTSNPN and CDR2 SVGIG (reference sequence). Here the CDR3 DNA reads TGTGCCTGGAGTGACTTCGTTGAAGCTTTCTTT. Encoded protein: CAWSDFVEAFF.

This clonotype was detected a few times. This chain joins TRBV7-2 and TRBJ2-1, with 11 bases lining up with TRBD2. With 2 bases clipped from V and 2 bases from J, the junction kept 8 bases outside the gene matches. Germline assignment: CDR1 SGHTA and CDR2 FQGNSA. CDR3 length: 18 residues. CDR3 loop: CASSLRPTSGRAYNEQFF. CDR3 DNA sequence: TGTGCCAGCAGCTTAAGGCCCACTAGCGGGAGAGCCTACAATGAGCAGTTCTTC. Together with reference TRBV7-2 and TRBJ2-1, the CDR3 gives the full variable domain: GAGVSQSPSNKVTEKGKDVELRCDPISGHTALYWYRQSLGQGLEFLIYFQGNSAPDKSGLPSDRFSAERTGGSVSTLTIQRTQQEDSAVYLCASSLRPTSGRAYNEQFFGPGTRLTVL.

Remarks on this clonotype: Just one base apart from a much larger clone, this may be a read error. V is TRBV4-1 and J is TRBJ2-7, with D unresolved. This CDR3 contains 17 residues. Germline assignment: CDR1 MGHRA and CDR2 YSYEKL. The V and J ends lost 3 bases and 0 bases respectively, with 18 bases between them. This chain's CDR3 is CASSQGPIPASSYEQYF. In DNA, the CDR3 is TGCGCCAGCAGCCAGGGCCCTATCCCGGCGAGCTCCTACGAGCAGTACTTC.

The sample holds many counts of this clonotype. This chain uses TRBV9 with TRBJ2-1; 12 positions agree with TRBD2. The CDR3 loop spans 16 amino acids. Germline lookup yields CDR1 SGDLS and CDR2 YYNGEE. V trimming: 0 bases; J trimming: 7 bases; junction bases outside the gene matches: 5. CDR3 in DNA: TGTGCCAGCAGCGTAGTATCTAGCGGGAGGGTAAATGAGCAGTTCTTC. This encodes CASSVVSSGRVNEQFF.

This clonotype was picked up many times. The chain employs TRBV7-6 and TRBJ2-7; TRBD2 matches 8 bases. In germline, CDR1 is SGHVS, CDR2 FNYEAQ. This CDR3 spans 13 amino acids. Unmatched junction bases numbered 3, after V lost 8 bases and J lost 0 bases. DNA for the CDR3: TGTGCCAGCGGTAGCGGGGTCTCCTACGAGCAGTACTTC. Its translation is CASGSGVSYEQYF.

This clonotype appeared a single time. Since a much larger clone is just one base distant, this may be a read error. This chain links TRBV10-3 with TRBJ2-5, with D possibly TRBD2 on 6 matching bases. The J call is in doubt because the DNA end fits TRBJ2-7 better. This CDR3 contains 14 residues. Germline values: CDR1 ENHRY, CDR2 SYGVKD. The CDR3 DNA reads as TGTGCCATCATGCCGGGACGGGGGTCCTACGAGCAGTACTTC. Translating gives CAIMPGRGSYEQYF.

In its sample, this clonotype was seen many times. The chain links TRBV20-1 to TRBJ2-3, with D unresolved. Trimming left V 3 bases short and J 1 base short, with 2 bases between. CDR1 is DFQATT, CDR2 SNEGSKA, per germline (reference sequence). The length of the CDR3 is 11 residues. This CDR3 is CSASGTDTQYF. The CDR3 coding sequence is TGCAGTGCTAGCGGCACAGATACGCAGTATTTT.

This chain connects TRBV10-3 to TRBJ1-1; 7 nucleotides line up with TRBD1. Germline V gene sequence: CDR1 ENHRY, CDR2 SYGVKD. The CDR3 runs 14 residues. V trimming: 4 bases; J trimming: 4 bases; junction bases outside the gene matches: 6. CDR3 sequence (DNA): TGTGCCATCAGTGCCGACAGGGCAGGCACTGAAGCTTTCTTT. Amino acid sequence: CAISADRAGTEAFF.

This clonotype occurred many times. A junction boundary mismatches the germline segment, possibly from a read error. The CDR3, as DNA: TGTGCCAGCTGGGGACCCGGGAGCCGATACAGTGAGCAGTTCTTC. Protein: CASWGPGSRYSEQFF. The rearrangement uses TRBV28 and TRBJ2-1; D might be TRBD2 (6 bases). The CDR3 sequence is 15 residues long. In germline, CDR1 is MDHEN, CDR2 SYDVKM.